The 16 T cell receptor beta chains given below trace back to one sample, sequenced in a study of metastatic and nonmetastatic thyroid tumors. TCRdb re-called the PCR reads via MiXCR. The table lists tens of thousands of clones, about 13% of them singletons. No treatment had been given to any patient before thyroid surgery. Sequenced: blood. These TCRs come from a female donor with papillary thyroid cancer or a benign thyroid nodule (not recorded which). Some clones in this sample may be carry-over from other donors' samples.

This clone was seen a few times. Since a much larger clone is just one base distant, this may be a read error. Different DNA sequences within this sample yield the same CDR3. The rearrangement joins TRBV10-3 to TRBJ2-7, with no clear D. This CDR3 has 13 residues. Germline CDR1 reads ENHRY; CDR2 reads SYGVKD. Trimming stripped 11 bases from V and 3 bases from J, with 17 bases between. CDR3 nucleotides: TGTGCCGCAGGTGAAAGGACCAACTACGAGCAGTACTTC. Translating gives CAAGERTNYEQYF.

Concerning this clone: An end of the junction does not agree with germline; a read error may underlie this. The V call is TRBV7-8, the J call TRBJ1-2, with a tentative D call TRBD1 (5 bases). The CDR3 is made up of 13 amino acids. Germline V gene sequence: CDR1 SGHVS, CDR2 FQNEAQ. The CDR3 reads CAGSSGRAGGYTF. The DNA for the CDR3 is TGTGCCGGCAGCTCGGGCAGGGCGGGAGGCTACACCTTC.

By share, this clone counts as medium-sized. V usage is TRBV12-3 or TRBV12-4 and J usage is TRBJ1-4, with D maybe TRBD1 (5 bases). The V end was cut by 2 bases, the J end by 8 bases, with 15 bases between. The CDR3 runs to 15 residues. The CDR3 is CASSLLGQGGEKLFF. Here the CDR3 DNA reads TGTGCCAGCAGTTTATTGGGCCAGGGTGGCGAAAAACTGTTTTTT.

There are many counts of this clone. The V call is TRBV5-1, the J call TRBJ2-7; D is possibly TRBD2 (6 bases). This CDR3 contains 12 residues. The germline CDR1 and CDR2 sequences are SGHRS and YFSETQ. Trimming stripped 5 bases from V and 7 bases from J, with 13 bases between. CDR3 protein: CASRWDSGEQYF. For the CDR3, the DNA is TGCGCCAGCAGATGGGACTCGGGTGAGCAGTACTTC. The full variable domain, in which reference TRBV5-1 and TRBJ2-7 provide the parts outside the CDR3, is KAGVTQTPRYLIKTRGQQVTLSCSPISGHRSVSWYQQTPGQGLQFLFEYFSETQRNKGNFPGRFSGRQFSNSRSEMNVSTLELGDSALYLCASRWDSGEQYFGPGTRLTVT.

This clone showed up many times. The V call is TRBV19, the J call TRBJ2-1, with D uncertain. V was pared by 5 bases and J by 8 bases, with 22 bases between. The CDR3 has 16 amino acids. The germline V gene has CDR1 LNHDA and CDR2 SQIVND (reference sequence). The CDR3 DNA follows: TGTGCCAGTAGTCCCACATTGTTCCTGGATTGGGATGAGCAGTTCTTC. Translated, it gives CASSPTLFLDWDEQFF.

The sample holds many counts of this clone. The V and J genes are TRBV4-1 and TRBJ1-1; 8 bases align to TRBD1. The germline V gene has CDR1 MGHRA and CDR2 YSYEKL. After removal of 0 bases from V and 4 bases from J, the junction contained 7 bases not matched to a gene. This CDR3 is built from 16 residues. The CDR3 sequence is CASSQDGQGGSTEAFF. The CDR3 DNA reads as TGCGCCAGCAGCCAAGATGGACAGGGTGGAAGCACTGAAGCTTTCTTT.

This clone was detected many times. The chain has TRBV14 and TRBJ2-1, with 13 bases matching TRBD2. The CDR3 contains 19 residues. Unmatched junction bases numbered 7, after V lost 2 bases and J lost 0 bases. Germline V gene sequence: CDR1 SGHDN, CDR2 FVKESK. Written as DNA, the CDR3 is TGTGCCAGCAGCCAACTATCGGGACTAGCGGGGTCCTCCTACAATGAGCAGTTCTTC. It is translated as CASSQLSGLAGSSYNEQFF.

This clone has at least ten counts. J is TRBJ1-5 and V is TRBV27; D perhaps matches TRBD1 (5 bases). Trimming shortened V by 0 bases and J by 5 bases, and 8 bases separated the two germline ends. The CDR3 is 14 residues long. Germline-derived CDR1 and CDR2 are MNHEY and SMNVEV (reference sequence). CDR3 sequence (DNA): TGTGCCAGCAGTTTATCGGGGGAGTATCAGCCCCAGCATTTT. Its protein product is CASSLSGEYQPQHF.

This clone was picked up many times. The genes are TRBV2 and TRBJ2-4; 16 positions agree with TRBD2. With V trimmed by 8 bases and J by 2 bases, 18 bases remained unmatched. Germline V gene lookup returns CDR1 SNHLY and CDR2 FYNNEI. The CDR3 extends over 21 amino acids. The CDR3 DNA reads TGTGCCAGCCGCTTTTTGATCGGGACTAGCGGGAGGGGCGGTCCCAAAAACATTCAGTACTTC. Amino acid sequence: CASRFLIGTSGRGGPKNIQYF. The entire variable domain, with the rest obtained from reference TRBV2 and TRBJ2-4, is as follows: EPEVTQTPSHQVTQMGQEVILRCVPISNHLYFYWYRQILGQKVEFLVSFYNNEISEKSEIFDDQFSVERPDGSNFTLKIRSTKLEDSAMYFCASRFLIGTSGRGGPKNIQYFGAGTRLSVL.

Remarks on this clone: A much larger clone is a single base away; this may be a read error. The rearrangement joins TRBV3-1 to TRBJ1-5; D possibly corresponds to TRBD1 (5 bases). The germline CDR1 and CDR2 sequences are LGHDT and YNNKEL (reference sequence). The CDR3 covers 15 residues. The CDR3 DNA reads TGTGCCAGCAGCCAAGGCCGGGACCCTAATCAGCTCCAGCATTTT. Residues: CASSQGRDPNQLQHF.

There are many counts of this clone. The CDR3 DNA follows: TGTGCCAGCAGTTTATACAGGGGGCATGAGCAGTTCTTC. Its protein is CASSLYRGHEQFF. V and J are TRBV28 and TRBJ2-1, with 9 bases that match TRBD1. CDR1 MDHEN and CDR2 SYDVKM come from the germline V gene. Trimming took 1 base from V and 8 from J; bases not matched to a gene: 0. This CDR3 contains 13 residues.

This clone came up many times. Other DNA sequences from this sample encode an identical CDR3 as well. The genes are TRBV7-3 and TRBJ2-3; TRBD2 agrees at 15 bases. The CDR3 contains 18 residues. From germline, CDR1 is SGHTA and CDR2 FQGTGA. Trimming cost V 5 bases and J 2 bases; bases outside gene matches: 8. The CDR3 coding sequence is TGTGCCAGCAGCCCAGGGACTAGCGGGAGGCCTAACACAGATACGCAGTATTTT. This codes for CASSPGTSGRPNTDTQYF.

There are many counts of this clone. The chain is built from TRBV6-1 and TRBJ1-2, with D tentatively TRBD1 (6 bases). CDR1 MNHNS and CDR2 SASEGT come from the germline V gene. Trimming stripped 6 bases from V and 7 bases from J, with 27 bases between. The CDR3 is 17 residues long. In DNA, the CDR3 is TGTGCCAGCAGCGAGGGGGACGGAGGAGGTGGAGTTGGTGGCTACACCTTC. Its protein is CASSEGDGGGGVGGYTF.

The table lists this clone with many counts. This chain connects TRBV18 to TRBJ2-6, with D unresolved. Between the trimmed V and J ends, which lost 3 bases and 2 bases, there was a span of 11 bases. The CDR3 loop spans 16 amino acids. Germline V gives CDR1 KGHSH, CDR2 LQKENI. CDR3 DNA: TGTGCCAGCTCACCGCCCGACGTGGCTGGGGCCAACGTCCTGACTTTC. Translating gives CASSPPDVAGANVLTF. The complete variable domain, with remaining parts taken from reference TRBV18 and TRBJ2-6, reads NAGVMQNPRHLVRRRGQEARLRCSPMKGHSHVYWYRQLPEEGLKFMVYLQKENIIDESGMPKERFSAEFPKEGPSILRIQQVVRGDSAAYFCASSPPDVAGANVLTFGAGSRLTVL.

Ten or more counts support this clone. J is TRBJ1-2 and V is TRBV5-1; D not certain. The CDR3 runs to 13 residues. Germline-derived CDR1 and CDR2 are SGHRS and YFSETQ. V gave up 0 bases and J gave up 7 bases, with 10 bases separating them. The CDR3 protein is CASSLGPAGGYTF. DNA of the CDR3: TGCGCCAGCAGCTTGGGACCTGCTGGTGGCTACACCTTC.

This clone has a handful of counts. The gene calls are TRBV27 and TRBJ2-1; 8 nucleotides line up with TRBD1. Looked up from germline, CDR1 is MNHEY and CDR2 is SMNVEV (reference sequence). CDR3 size: 14 residues. J was trimmed by 8 bases and V by 5 bases; bases with no gene match: 8. The DNA of the CDR3 is TGTGCCAGCAGTACCACGGACAGGGTCCATGAGCAGTTCTTC. This translates into CASSTTDRVHEQFF.